This is a list of T cell receptor beta chains from one sample in a study of T-cell memory formation after mild COVID-19. TCRdb analysed the 5' RACE reads with MiXCR anew, one entry per CDR3 protein. The sample shows about 57,000 distinct CDR3 sequences, more than 10% of them seen only once. Sequenced sample: PBMCs or a T cell subset sorted from them (not recorded which). The receptors were sampled from a man between 18 and 35 years old who had mild COVID-19 (a few samples of this study predate the infection). Cell type and time point are not known. The conserved cysteine and the conserved F or W are not part of the CDR3 here. Size values are once, few and many counts, or a class for expanded clones, and some rows have none.

abundance	v_gene	CDR3aa
-	TRBV18	ASSPEYLSTDTQY
many	TRBV4-1	ASSQYQTSTQETQY
few	TRBV7-9	ASSLGTGGANTEAF
many	TRBV30	ASAFDSLETQY
-	TRBV12-3/TRBV12-4	ASSSQGSYNSPLH
few	TRBV20-1	SAREPTSGGTDTQY
many	TRBV12-3/TRBV12-4	ASSLATAGTEAF
many	TRBV7-2	ASSLGQRGGDEQF
-	TRBV6-5	ATRELGASGTDTQY
many	TRBV6-2/TRBV6-3	ASSYRGPTQY
many	TRBV6-5	ASSSGQGALPYEQY
few	TRBV7-3	ASSLSGGVTDTQY
many	TRBV7-9	ASSLQRFGGDTIY
-	TRBV7-2	ASSLIAGDTEAF
few	TRBV29-1	SVVSQGGGYT
-	TRBV24-1	ATSDPGRGGETQY
-	TRBV13	ASSFQFTQY
few	TRBV7-8	ASSLVVGPNEQF
many	TRBV6-4	ASRGPYNEQF
once	TRBV11-2	ASSLNQGGDTQY
-	TRBV6-5	ASMGNFLQETQY
many	TRBV20-1	SAILAGGNQY
many	TRBV20-1	SARGTVNSPLH
few	TRBV6-5	ASSLGGAPLQPQH
-	TRBV5-1	ASSRNGKAVEQY
few	TRBV4-1	ASSQDSTGVAGNTIY
-	TRBV15	ATSRGGGGAVKTQY
many	TRBV29-1	SVDAFPREYGYT
few	TRBV12-3/TRBV12-4	ASSLVSGQGTEAF
few	TRBV5-1	ASSLAPATGGNSPLH
few	TRBV20-1	SARDIRFSGGITDTQY
-	TRBV9	ASSVGGGPYNEQF
many	TRBV20-1	SASVASGGQLTSTDTQY
-	TRBV4-1	ASSVLGEDTQY
-	TRBV3-1	ASSPLEAEAFNYGYT
many	TRBV7-2	ASSFILPSGGRDTQY
-	TRBV27	ASSPSDRGLWQY
many	TRBV7-9	ASSSPGQGIGRNEQF
many	TRBV18	ASSPPARTSYEQY
many	TRBV6-2/TRBV6-3	ASTLASEQF